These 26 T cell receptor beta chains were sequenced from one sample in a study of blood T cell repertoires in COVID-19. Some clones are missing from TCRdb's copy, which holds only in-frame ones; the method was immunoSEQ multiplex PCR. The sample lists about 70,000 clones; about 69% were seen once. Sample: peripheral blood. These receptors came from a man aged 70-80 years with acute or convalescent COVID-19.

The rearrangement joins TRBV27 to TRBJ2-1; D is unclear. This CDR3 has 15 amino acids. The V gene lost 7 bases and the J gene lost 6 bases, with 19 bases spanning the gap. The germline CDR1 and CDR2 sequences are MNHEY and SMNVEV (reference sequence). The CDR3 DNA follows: TGTGCCAGCACCGAACGACTCGCTCCTTTCAATGAGCAGTTCTTC. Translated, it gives CASTERLAPFNEQFF.

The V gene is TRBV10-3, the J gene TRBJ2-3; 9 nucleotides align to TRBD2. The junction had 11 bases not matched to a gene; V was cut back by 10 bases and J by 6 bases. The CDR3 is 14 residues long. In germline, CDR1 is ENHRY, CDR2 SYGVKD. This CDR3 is CATRLAEGGDTQYF. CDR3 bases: TGTGCCACCCGACTAGCGGAAGGGGGGGATACGCAGTATTTT.

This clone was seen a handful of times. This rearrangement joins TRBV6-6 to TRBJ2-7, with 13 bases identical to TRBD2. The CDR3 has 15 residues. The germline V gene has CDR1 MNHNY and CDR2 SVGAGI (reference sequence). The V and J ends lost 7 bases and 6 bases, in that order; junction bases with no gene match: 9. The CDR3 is CASTQGTSGTLEQYF. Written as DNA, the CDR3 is TGTGCCAGCACCCAGGGGACTAGCGGGACCCTCGAGCAGTACTTC.

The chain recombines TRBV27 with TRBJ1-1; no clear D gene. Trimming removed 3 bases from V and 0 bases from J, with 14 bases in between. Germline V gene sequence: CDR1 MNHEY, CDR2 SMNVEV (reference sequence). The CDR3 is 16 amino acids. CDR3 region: CASSFEAPVMNTEAFF. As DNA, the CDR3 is TGTGCCAGCAGTTTTGAGGCGCCCGTAATGAACACTGAAGCTTTCTTT.

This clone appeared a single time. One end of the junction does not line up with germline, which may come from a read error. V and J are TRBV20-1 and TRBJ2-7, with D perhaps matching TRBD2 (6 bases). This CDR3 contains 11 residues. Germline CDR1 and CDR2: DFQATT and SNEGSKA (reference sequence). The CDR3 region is CLGEAPYEQYF. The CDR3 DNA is TGTCTGGGGGAGGCCCCCTACGAGCAGTACTTC.

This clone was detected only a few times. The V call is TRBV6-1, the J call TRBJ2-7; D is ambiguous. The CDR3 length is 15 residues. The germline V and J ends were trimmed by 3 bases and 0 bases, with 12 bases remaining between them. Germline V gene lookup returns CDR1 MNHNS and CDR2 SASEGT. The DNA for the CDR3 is TGTGCCAGCAGTGATCCGCGAACCCTCTCCTACGAGCAGTACTTC. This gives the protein CASSDPRTLSYEQYF.

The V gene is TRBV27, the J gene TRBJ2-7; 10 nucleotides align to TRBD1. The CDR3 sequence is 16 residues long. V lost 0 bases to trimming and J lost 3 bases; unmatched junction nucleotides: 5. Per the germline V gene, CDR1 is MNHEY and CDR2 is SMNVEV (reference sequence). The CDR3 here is CASSLSMGQGHYEQYF. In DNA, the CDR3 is TGTGCCAGCAGTTTATCGATGGGACAGGGGCACTACGAGCAGTACTTC.

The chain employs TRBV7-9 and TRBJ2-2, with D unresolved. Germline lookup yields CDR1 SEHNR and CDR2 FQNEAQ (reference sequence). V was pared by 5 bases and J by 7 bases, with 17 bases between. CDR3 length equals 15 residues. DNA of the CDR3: TGTGCCAGCAGCCAACAGACGCCTCCCGGCGGGGAGCTGTTTTTT. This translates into CASSQQTPPGGELFF.

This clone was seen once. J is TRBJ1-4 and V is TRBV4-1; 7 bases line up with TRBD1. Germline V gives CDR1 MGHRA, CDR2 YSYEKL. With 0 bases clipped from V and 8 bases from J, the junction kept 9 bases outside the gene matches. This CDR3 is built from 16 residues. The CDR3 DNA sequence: TGCGCCAGCAGCCAAGACCGGGCAGGGGGGCGGGAAAAACTGTTTTTT. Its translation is CASSQDRAGGREKLFF.

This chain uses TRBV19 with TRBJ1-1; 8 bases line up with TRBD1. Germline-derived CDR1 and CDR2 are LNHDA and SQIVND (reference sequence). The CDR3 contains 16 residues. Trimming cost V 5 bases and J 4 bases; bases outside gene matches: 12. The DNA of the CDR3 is TGTGCCAGTAGTCCCAGGGGGCGCGGCGGCATCACTGAAGCTTTCTTT. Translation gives CASSPRGRGGITEAFF.

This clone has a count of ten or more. The CDR3 DNA is TGTGCCACCAGTGAACTTCCGGGACAGGGGGCTCCGGGGGAGCTGTTTTTT. This sequence encodes CATSELPGQGAPGELFF. The chain has TRBV24-1 and TRBJ2-2; 12 nucleotides match TRBD1. The CDR3 totals 17 residues. V was pared by 4 bases and J by 8 bases, with 10 bases of the junction left unmatched. Germline CDR1 and CDR2: KGHDR and SFDVKD.

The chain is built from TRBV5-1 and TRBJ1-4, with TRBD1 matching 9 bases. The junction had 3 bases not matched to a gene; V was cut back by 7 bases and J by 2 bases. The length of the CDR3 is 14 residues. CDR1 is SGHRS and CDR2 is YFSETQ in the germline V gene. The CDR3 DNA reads TGCGCCAGCTCCGGGACAGGGACTAATGAAAAACTGTTTTTT. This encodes CASSGTGTNEKLFF.

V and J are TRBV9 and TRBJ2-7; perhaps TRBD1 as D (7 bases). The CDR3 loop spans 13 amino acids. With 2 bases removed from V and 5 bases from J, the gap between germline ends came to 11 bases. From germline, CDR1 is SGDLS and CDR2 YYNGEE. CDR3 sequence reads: CASSVGRGDEQYF. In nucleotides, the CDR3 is TGTGCCAGCAGCGTCGGCAGGGGGGACGAGCAGTACTTC. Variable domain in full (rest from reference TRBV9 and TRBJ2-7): DSGVTQTPKHLITATGQRVTLRCSPRSGDLSVYWYQQSLDQGLQFLIQYYNGEERAKGNILERFSAQQFPDLHSELNLSSLELGDSALYFCASSVGRGDEQYFGPGTRLTVT.

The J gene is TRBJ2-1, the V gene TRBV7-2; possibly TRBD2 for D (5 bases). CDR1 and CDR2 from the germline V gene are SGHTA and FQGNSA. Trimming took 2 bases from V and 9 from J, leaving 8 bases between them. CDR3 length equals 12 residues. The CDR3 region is CASSLPRGEQFF. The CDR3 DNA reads TGTGCCAGCAGCTTACCCCGGGGTGAGCAGTTCTTC.

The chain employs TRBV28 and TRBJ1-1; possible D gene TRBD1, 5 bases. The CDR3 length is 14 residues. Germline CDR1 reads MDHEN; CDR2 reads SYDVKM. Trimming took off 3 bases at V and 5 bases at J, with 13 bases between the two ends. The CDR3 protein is CASSLLTGGTEAFF. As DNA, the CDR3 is TGTGCCAGCAGTTTGTTGACCGGGGGGACTGAAGCTTTCTTT.

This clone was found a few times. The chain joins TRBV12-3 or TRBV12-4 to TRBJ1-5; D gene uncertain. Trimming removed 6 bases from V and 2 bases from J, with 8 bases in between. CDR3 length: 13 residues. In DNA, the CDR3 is TGTGCCAGCAGAGACACTGGCAATCAGCCCCAGCATTTT. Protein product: CASRDTGNQPQHF.

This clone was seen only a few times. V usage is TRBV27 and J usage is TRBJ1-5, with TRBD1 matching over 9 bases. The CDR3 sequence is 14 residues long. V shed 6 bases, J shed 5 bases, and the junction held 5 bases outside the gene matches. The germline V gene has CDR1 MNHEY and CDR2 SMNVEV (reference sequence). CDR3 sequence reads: CASRGQGRDQPQHF. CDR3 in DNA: TGTGCCAGCAGGGGACAGGGAAGGGATCAGCCCCAGCATTTT.

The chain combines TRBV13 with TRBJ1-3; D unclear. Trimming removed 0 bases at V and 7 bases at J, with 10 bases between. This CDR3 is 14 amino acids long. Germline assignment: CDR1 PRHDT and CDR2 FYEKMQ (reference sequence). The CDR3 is CASSLGRPVNTIYF. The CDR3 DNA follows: TGTGCCAGCAGCTTAGGCAGGCCGGTGAACACCATATATTTT.

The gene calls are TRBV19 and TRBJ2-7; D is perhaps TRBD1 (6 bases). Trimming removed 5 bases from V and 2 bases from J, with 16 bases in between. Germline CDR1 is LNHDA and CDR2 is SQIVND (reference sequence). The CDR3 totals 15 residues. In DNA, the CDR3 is TGTGCCAGTAGTGCCGCCGGGACACCTGCCTACGAGCAGTACTTC. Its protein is CASSAAGTPAYEQYF.

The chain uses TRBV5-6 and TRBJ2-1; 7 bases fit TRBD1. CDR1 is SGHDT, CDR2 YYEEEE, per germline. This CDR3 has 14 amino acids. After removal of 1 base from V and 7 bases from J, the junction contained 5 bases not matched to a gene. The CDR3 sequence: CASSLTGVGNEQFF. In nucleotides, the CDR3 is TGTGCCAGCAGCTTGACAGGGGTTGGGAATGAGCAGTTCTTC.

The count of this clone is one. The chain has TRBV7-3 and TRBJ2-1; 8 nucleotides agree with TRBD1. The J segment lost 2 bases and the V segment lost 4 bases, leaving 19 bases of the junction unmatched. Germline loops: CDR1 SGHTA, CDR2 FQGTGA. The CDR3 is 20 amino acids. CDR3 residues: CASSSPTGTGHPGTYNEQFF. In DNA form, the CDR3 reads TGTGCCAGCAGCTCTCCTACCGGGACAGGCCACCCGGGGACCTACAATGAGCAGTTCTTC. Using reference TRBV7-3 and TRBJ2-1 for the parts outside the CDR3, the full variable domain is GAGVSQTPSNKVTEKGKYVELRCDPISGHTALYWYRQSLGQGPEFLIYFQGTGAADDSGLPNDRFFAVRPEGSVSTLKIQRTERGDSAVYLCASSSPTGTGHPGTYNEQFFGPGTRLTVL.

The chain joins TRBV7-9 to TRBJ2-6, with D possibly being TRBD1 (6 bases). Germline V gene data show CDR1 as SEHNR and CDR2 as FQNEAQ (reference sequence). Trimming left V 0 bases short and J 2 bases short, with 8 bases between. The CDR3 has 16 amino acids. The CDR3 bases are TGTGCCAGCAGCTTAGCGGGGACAACTGGGGCCAACGTCCTGACTTTC. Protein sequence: CASSLAGTTGANVLTF.

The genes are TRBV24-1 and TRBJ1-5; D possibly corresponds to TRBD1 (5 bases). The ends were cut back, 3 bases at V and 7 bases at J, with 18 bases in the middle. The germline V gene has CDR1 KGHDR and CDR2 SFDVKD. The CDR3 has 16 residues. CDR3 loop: CATSDPSGDGKQPQHF. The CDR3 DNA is TGTGCCACCAGTGATCCGTCGGGGGATGGAAAACAGCCCCAGCATTTT.

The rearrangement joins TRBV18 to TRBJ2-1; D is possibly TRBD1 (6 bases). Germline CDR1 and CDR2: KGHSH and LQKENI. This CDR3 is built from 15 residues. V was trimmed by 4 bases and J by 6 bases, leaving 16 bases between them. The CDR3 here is CASSLTGYEGNEQFF. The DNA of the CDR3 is TGTGCCAGCTCACTCACAGGGTATGAGGGCAATGAGCAGTTCTTC.

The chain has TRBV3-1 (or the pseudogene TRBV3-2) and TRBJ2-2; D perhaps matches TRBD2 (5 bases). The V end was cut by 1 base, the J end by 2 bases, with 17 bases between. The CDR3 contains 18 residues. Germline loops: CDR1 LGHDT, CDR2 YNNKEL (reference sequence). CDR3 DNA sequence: TGTGCCAGCAGCCAAGTCCCCCCGGGGATGGGAAACACCGGGGAGCTGTTTTTT. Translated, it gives CASSQVPPGMGNTGELFF.

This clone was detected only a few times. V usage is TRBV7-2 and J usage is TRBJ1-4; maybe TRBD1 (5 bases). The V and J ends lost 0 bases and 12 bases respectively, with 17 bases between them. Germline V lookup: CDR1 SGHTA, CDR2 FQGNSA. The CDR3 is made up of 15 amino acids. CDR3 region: CASSLAQGLMRELFF. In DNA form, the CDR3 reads TGTGCCAGCAGCTTAGCGCAGGGACTAATGAGGGAACTGTTTTTT.